These 30 T cell receptor beta chains originate from one sample sequenced in a study of CD8 T cells in Susac syndrome. RNA in amounts of roughly 0.5 to 1 ug was reverse transcribed with random hexamers. TCRdb reanalysed the immunoSEQ multiplex PCR reads using MiXCR and keeps one entry per CDR3 protein. The data contain some 100,000 distinct CDR3 sequences, about nine tenths of them singletons. What was sequenced was CD4+ T cells from PBMCs. The receptors originated from a human donor in good health.

This clonotype was detected only a few times. The chain uses TRBV6-6 and TRBJ1-5, with TRBD1 matching 7 bases. Per the germline V gene, CDR1 is MNHNY and CDR2 is SVGAGI (reference sequence). The V segment lost 2 bases and the J segment 5 bases; nucleotides outside the gene matches: 6. The CDR3 loop spans 15 amino acids. The CDR3 region has the DNA TGTGCCAGCAGTTACAACAGGGGCAGAGATCAGCCCCAGCATTTT. The encoded protein is CASSYNRGRDQPQHF.

The chain joins TRBV12-3 or TRBV12-4 to TRBJ2-3; D perhaps matches TRBD1 (6 bases). The CDR3 loop spans 14 amino acids. V lost 5 bases to trimming and J lost 3 bases, with 12 bases between them. The CDR3 nucleotides read TGTGCCAGCAGTCCGAGACAGGTTACAGATACGCAGTATTTT. This codes for CASSPRQVTDTQYF.

This rearrangement joins TRBV21-1 to TRBJ1-5; the table's D call of TRBD1 was not tested on the DNA. TRBV21-1 counts as a pseudogene. This CDR3 comprises 16 residues. The CDR3 nucleotides read TGTGCCAGCAGATTCCTCAGGGATTATAGCAATCAGCCCCAGCATTTT. As protein: CASRFLRDYSNQPQHF.

The rearrangement joins TRBV27 to TRBJ2-7; 10 bases match TRBD1. Germline V lookup: CDR1 MNHEY, CDR2 SMNVEV (reference sequence). This CDR3 contains 13 residues. The trim removed 6 bases at V and 8 bases at J, leaving 7 bases unmatched. CDR3 amino acids: CASSMTGGIKQYF. The CDR3, as DNA: TGTGCCAGCAGCATGACAGGGGGCATAAAGCAGTACTTC.

This chain connects TRBV20-1 to TRBJ2-3; D is tentatively TRBD1 or TRBD2 (5 bases each). Trimming stripped 8 bases from V and 4 bases from J, with 16 bases between. CDR3 length: 13 amino acids. Germline V gene lookup returns CDR1 DFQATT and CDR2 SNEGSKA (reference sequence). In DNA, the CDR3 is TGCAGTCCCGTTCTGGGGGTGGCAGATACGCAGTATTTT. It specifies CSPVLGVADTQYF.

The chain has TRBV20-1 and TRBJ2-1; 7 nucleotides agree with TRBD2. Unmatched junction bases numbered 15, after V lost 1 base and J lost 6 bases. The length of the CDR3 is 17 residues. CDR1 DFQATT and CDR2 SNEGSKA come from the germline V gene (reference sequence). The CDR3 here is CSARAASGLGISNEQFF. The CDR3 DNA sequence: TGCAGTGCTAGAGCCGCCTCTGGACTAGGCATCAGCAATGAGCAGTTCTTC.

This chain links TRBV9 with TRBJ1-2, with no clear D. Germline lookup yields CDR1 SGDLS and CDR2 YYNGEE. The length of the CDR3 is 13 residues. Trimming removed 3 bases at V and 8 bases at J, with 14 bases between. In DNA, the CDR3 is TGTGCCAGCAGCGCGAAGGAAACGACGGGCTACACCTTC. Translation: CASSAKETTGYTF.

V and J are TRBV3-1 and TRBJ2-7, with 9 bases identical to TRBD1. The CDR3 runs 16 residues. Looked up from germline, CDR1 is LGHDT and CDR2 is YNNKEL (reference sequence). The V gene end was trimmed by 3 bases and the J gene end by 5 bases; junction bases not matched to a gene: 11. CDR3 DNA: TGTGCCAGCAGCCACAGAATCGGGACAGGGAACAACGAGCAGTACTTC. It translates to CASSHRIGTGNNEQYF.

This chain links TRBV6-5 with TRBJ2-7, with D tentatively TRBD1 (8 bases). Trimming left V 11 bases short and J 2 bases short, with 22 bases between. The CDR3 length is 15 residues. Germline V gene lookup returns CDR1 MNHEY and CDR2 SVGAGI. In DNA form, the CDR3 reads TGTGCCTCTCGGGAGGAGACAGGGGTCCCCTACGAGCAGTACTTC. Translation gives CASREETGVPYEQYF.

The rearrangement joins TRBV29-1 to TRBJ1-1, with D tentatively TRBD1 (5 bases). Trimming shortened V by 6 bases and J by 4 bases, and 18 bases separated the two germline ends. CDR3 length equals 14 residues. CDR1 is SQVTM and CDR2 is ANQGSEA in the germline V gene. The CDR3 loop is CSVKTAAALTEAFF. The CDR3, as DNA: TGCAGCGTGAAGACAGCCGCAGCCCTCACTGAAGCTTTCTTT.

The chain carries TRBV6-5 and TRBJ2-7, with D perhaps matching TRBD1 (6 bases). The V end lost 5 bases, the J end lost 3 bases, and 14 bases lay between the germline ends. The germline V gene has CDR1 MNHEY and CDR2 SVGAGI. The CDR3 is made up of 14 amino acids. This CDR3 is CASSLSTGRYEQYF. CDR3 DNA sequence: TGTGCCAGCAGTCTAAGTACAGGGCGCTACGAGCAGTACTTC.

The rearrangement uses TRBV12-3 or TRBV12-4 and TRBJ1-1; 10 nucleotides match TRBD1. CDR3 size: 14 residues. J lost 7 bases, V lost 8 bases, and 10 bases had no gene match. In DNA form, the CDR3 reads TGTGCCAGCGCCGGGACAGGGGCGCGTGTTGAAGCTTTCTTT. It yields the protein CASAGTGARVEAFF.

The genes are TRBV7-9 and TRBJ2-5; 8 positions match TRBD2. Germline V gene sequence: CDR1 SEHNR, CDR2 FQNEAQ (reference sequence). CDR3 length: 17 amino acids. Trimming removed 4 bases from V and 6 bases from J; junction bases left unmatched: 16. This CDR3 reads CASSSRLGGRIVQTQYF. In DNA, the CDR3 is TGTGCCAGCAGCTCACGCTTGGGCGGGAGGATAGTTCAGACCCAGTACTTC. The full variable domain, its missing parts supplied by reference TRBV7-9 and TRBJ2-5, is DTGVSQNPRHKITKRGQNVTFRCDPISEHNRLYWYRQTLGQGPEFLTYFQNEAQLEKSRLLSDRFSAERPKGSFSTLEIQRTEQGDSAMYLCASSSRLGGRIVQTQYFGPGTRLLVL.

This clonotype showed up just a few times. This sequence joins TRBV6-2 or TRBV6-3 and TRBJ1-5; 9 bases are a match to TRBD1. The CDR3 has 13 residues. Germline V gene data show CDR1 as MNHEY and CDR2 as SVGEGT. Trimming removed 6 bases from V and 4 bases from J; junction bases left unmatched: 1. CDR3 protein: CASRGTGNQPQHF. CDR3 DNA sequence: TGTGCCAGCAGGGGGACAGGGAATCAGCCCCAGCATTTT.

The rearrangement links TRBV6-2 or TRBV6-3 to TRBJ1-1; unclear D gene. CDR1 and CDR2 (germline): MNHEY, SVGEGT. The CDR3 totals 15 residues. V lost 8 bases, J lost 2 bases, and 18 bases lay in between. CDR3 DNA: TGTGCCAGCGTTACTTTCAGGCGTGGAAACACTGAAGCTTTCTTT. It encodes CASVTFRRGNTEAFF.

This chain joins TRBV7-2 and TRBJ2-7; perhaps TRBD1 as D (5 bases). This CDR3 spans 14 amino acids. V lost 4 bases and J 2 bases, leaving 12 bases between the germline ends. Per the germline V gene, CDR1 is SGHTA and CDR2 is FQGNSA. The CDR3: CASSSLKGPYEQYF. CDR3 sequence (DNA): TGTGCCAGCAGCTCCTTGAAGGGGCCCTACGAGCAGTACTTC.

This rearrangement joins TRBV7-2 to TRBJ2-7, with D possibly TRBD1 on 6 matching bases. The CDR3 spans 16 residues. The V and J ends lost 5 bases and 0 bases respectively, with 17 bases between them. CDR1 and CDR2 from the germline V gene are SGHTA and FQGNSA. In DNA, the CDR3 is TGTGCCAGCAGCGTAACAGGGCGGGCTGACTCCTACGAGCAGTACTTC. As protein: CASSVTGRADSYEQYF.

V and J are TRBV21-1 and TRBJ2-4; the D call TRBD2 from the table was never checked on the DNA. TRBV21-1 is a pseudogene locus. This CDR3 has 18 residues. The CDR3 reads CASSGTSGNSGAKNIQYF. The DNA for the CDR3 is TGTGCCAGCAGCGGGACTAGCGGGAACTCTGGAGCCAAAAACATTCAGTACTTC.

The J gene is TRBJ2-3, the V gene TRBV23-1, with unresolved D. TRBV23-1 is noted as an ORF with a role that remains uncertain. Trimming cost V 4 bases and J 7 bases, with 12 bases left between them. The CDR3 covers 13 residues. This CDR3 reads CASSPHAGYTQYF. CDR3 DNA sequence: TGCGCCAGCAGTCCCCATGCTGGATATACGCAGTATTTT.

The chain recombines TRBV20-1 with TRBJ2-5, with a possible D match to TRBD2 (7 bases). This CDR3 spans 12 amino acids. Trimming took 6 bases from V and 5 from J, leaving 13 bases between them. The germline gives CDR1 DFQATT, CDR2 SNEGSKA (reference sequence). The CDR3 reads CSAAGEGETQYF. The DNA of the CDR3 is TGCAGTGCGGCAGGGGAGGGGGAGACCCAGTACTTC.

The chain employs TRBV5-1 and TRBJ2-5; D gene unclear. The V end was cut by 4 bases, the J end by 1 base, with 5 bases between. The germline CDR1 and CDR2 sequences are SGHRS and YFSETQ. The CDR3 is made up of 12 amino acids. CDR3 region: CASSKSQETQYF. The DNA of the CDR3 is TGCGCCAGCAGCAAGTCCCAAGAGACCCAGTACTTC.

The J gene is TRBJ1-5, the V gene TRBV7-2; D unresolved. Germline V CDR1 and CDR2: SGHTA, FQGNSA. The CDR3 sequence is 13 residues long. Between the trimmed V and J ends, which lost 5 bases and 1 base, there was a span of 6 bases. The chain's CDR3 is CASSPDSNQPQHF. The DNA for the CDR3 is TGTGCCAGCAGCCCGGACAGCAATCAGCCCCAGCATTTT.

V is TRBV5-1 and J is TRBJ2-1; D uncertain. Germline V gives CDR1 SGHRS, CDR2 YFSETQ. V lost 1 base to trimming and J lost 3 bases, with 8 bases between them. The CDR3 has 14 residues. The CDR3 region is CASSLRNFYNEQFF. The CDR3 bases are TGCGCCAGCAGCTTGCGGAACTTCTACAATGAGCAGTTCTTC.

The rearrangement uses TRBV6-5 and TRBJ1-6; the D is unclear. This CDR3 contains 13 residues. The ends were cut back, 2 bases at V and 2 bases at J, with 1 base in the middle. Germline V gene lookup returns CDR1 MNHEY and CDR2 SVGAGI. The CDR3 protein is CASSYAYNSPLHF. DNA of the CDR3: TGTGCCAGCAGTTACGCCTATAATTCACCCCTCCACTTT.

J is TRBJ2-3 and V is TRBV19, with D tentatively TRBD2 (6 bases). The CDR3 spans 15 residues. The V gene lost 5 bases and the J gene lost 3 bases, with 15 bases spanning the gap. Germline CDR1 is LNHDA and CDR2 is SQIVND (reference sequence). Here the CDR3 reads CASSPLGGNTDTQYF. In DNA form, the CDR3 reads TGTGCCAGTAGTCCGCTGGGCGGGAATACAGATACGCAGTATTTT. Using reference TRBV19 and TRBJ2-3 for the parts outside the CDR3, the full variable domain is DGGITQSPKYLFRKEGQNVTLSCEQNLNHDAMYWYRQDPGQGLRLIYYSQIVNDFQKGDIAEGYSVSREKKESFPLTVTSAQKNPTAFYLCASSPLGGNTDTQYFGPGTRLTVL.

The chain has TRBV19 and TRBJ1-1; unclear D gene. The length of the CDR3 is 14 residues. Trimming took 2 bases from V and 0 from J, leaving 7 bases between them. Germline V CDR1 and CDR2: LNHDA, SQIVND (reference sequence). The CDR3, as DNA: TGTGCCAGTAGTATAATCGGGTTGAACACTGAAGCTTTCTTT. Its translation: CASSIIGLNTEAFF.

J is TRBJ1-1 and V is TRBV30; possibly TRBD1 for D (6 bases). V lost 3 bases and J lost 4, with 12 bases in between. The germline CDR1 and CDR2 sequences are GTSNPN and SVGIG (reference sequence). The CDR3 spans 13 residues. CDR3 residues: CAWSKQGPTEAFF. The CDR3, as DNA: TGTGCCTGGAGCAAACAGGGACCCACTGAAGCTTTCTTT.

The chain is built from TRBV5-1 and TRBJ2-2, with D unresolved. CDR3 size: 15 residues. V was pared by 1 base and J by 8 bases, with 15 bases between. Germline V gene lookup returns CDR1 SGHRS and CDR2 YFSETQ. The DNA of the CDR3 is TGCGCCAGCAGCTTGTTTCTTGGGGATTCGGGGGAGCTGTTTTTT. This encodes CASSLFLGDSGELFF.

The J gene is TRBJ1-1, the V gene TRBV25-1; 7 bases align to TRBD1. In germline, CDR1 is MGHDK, CDR2 SYGVNS. The length of the CDR3 is 15 residues. V dropped 5 bases and J dropped 3; count of bases not matched to a gene: 9. The CDR3 sequence is CASSQTGIADTEAFF. CDR3 sequence (DNA): TGTGCCAGCAGTCAGACAGGGATCGCCGACACTGAAGCTTTCTTT.

The chain employs TRBV20-1 and TRBJ2-7; TRBD1 might be the D (5 bases). The CDR3 extends over 13 amino acids. The V gene lost 3 bases and the J gene lost 2 bases, with 11 bases spanning the gap. Germline CDR1 is DFQATT and CDR2 is SNEGSKA (reference sequence). In DNA, the CDR3 is TGCAGTGCTAGTCGAGACAGTCCCTACGAGCAGTACTTC. This encodes CSASRDSPYEQYF.